This T cell receptor (beta chain) is drawn from a study of T cells after yellow fever vaccination. The germline CDR1 and CDR2 sequences are SEHNR and FQNEAQ (reference sequence). V lost 7 bases and J lost 2, with 14 bases in between. This CDR3 is built from 14 residues. This clonotype was observed at least ten times. One entry per CDR3 protein results from TCRdb running MiXCR on the 5' RACE reads. The table records roughly 300,000 distinct CDR3 sequences, around 6.8% of them present only once. The clonotype originates from a man between 18 and 35 years old who received the YFV17D yellow fever vaccine. This chain links TRBV7-9 with TRBJ2-5; a weak D match, TRBD1 (6 bases). This specimen was PBMCs, taken 45 days after the first yellow fever vaccination. The CDR3 DNA reads TGTGCCAGCATACAGGGAGAGGGGCAAGAGACCCAGTACTTC. This gives the protein CASIQGEGQETQYF.